Listed below are T cell receptor beta chains from one sample, sequenced in a study of cytomegalovirus exposure and HLA in healthy donors. Repertoires were generated with immunoSEQ multiplex PCR, while TCRdb's copy carries only in-frame clones and drops some. The sample records about 140,000 clones, over 75% being singletons. Sequenced material: PBMCs. All receptors come from a man aged 45-65 years in good health and CMV-seronegative. Both conserved end residues are trimmed from each CDR3.

CDR3aa,v_gene
ASSGWEVRGPSGANVLT,TRBV5-4
ASSISGRGPYEQY,TRBV19
ASSLELSRGAYEQY,TRBV5-4
SVEIGGGNTEAF,TRBV29-1
ASSLNSGGSEQY,TRBV7-2
ASSLSAGVVPDYGYT,TRBV27
ASSYDGMGNQPQH,TRBV6-5
ASSLTGAYEQY,TRBV7-3
ASSFGTSGQETQY,TRBV5-1
ATSRDRTSTDTQY,TRBV15
ASTPLGLGYWSSYNEQF,TRBV19
ATSRALAGGDNEQF,TRBV15
ASSFSGTQY,TRBV13
AWSVGRVRDEKLF,TRBV30
ASSPRPGREGTDTQY,TRBV18
ASSLSGQGFEQY,TRBV27
SAKQGNTIY,TRBV29-1
ASSERRGGTDTQY,TRBV6-1
ASSQATNRGSYEQY,TRBV4-1